This T cell receptor beta chain came from a study of human T cells and chemical hapten exposure. The overall study: The sensitizing agent was 2% DPC, placed on roughly 2 cm by roughly 2 cm of upper inner arm skin. The study enrolled mostly female patients with alopecia areata, totalis or universalis.

This clonotype was found many times. Its antigen is still unknown. The CDR3 is 14 residues long. Trimming removed 5 bases from V and 4 bases from J, with 14 bases in between. As to time point: pre-sensitization, week 0. Treatment of the sample: therapeutic diphenylcyclopropenone sensitization with weekly scalp DPC. Separate cDNA molecules received unique molecular identifiers, which the library attached to them. One entry per CDR3 protein, called by TCRdb with MiXCR from the RACE reads. This table has under 400,000 distinct CDR3 sequences, roughly 5% appearing once. Study observations and caveats: Patch test score rose with PT1 expanded TCR count, significant at thresholds 8, 16 and 32, not 4.

The sample consisted of whole blood, taken in connection with sensitization to the hapten diphenylcyclopropenone (DPC). The clonotype originates from a woman between 45 and 65 years old with alopecia areata. Some clones in this sample may be carry-over from other donors' samples. V is TRBV12-3 or TRBV12-4 and J is TRBJ1-2, with TRBD1 as a possible D gene (5 bases). The CDR3 coding sequence is TGTGCCAGCAGTCCGGGACCCGGGGGCTATGGCTACACCTTC. Translated, it gives CASSPGPGGYGYTF.